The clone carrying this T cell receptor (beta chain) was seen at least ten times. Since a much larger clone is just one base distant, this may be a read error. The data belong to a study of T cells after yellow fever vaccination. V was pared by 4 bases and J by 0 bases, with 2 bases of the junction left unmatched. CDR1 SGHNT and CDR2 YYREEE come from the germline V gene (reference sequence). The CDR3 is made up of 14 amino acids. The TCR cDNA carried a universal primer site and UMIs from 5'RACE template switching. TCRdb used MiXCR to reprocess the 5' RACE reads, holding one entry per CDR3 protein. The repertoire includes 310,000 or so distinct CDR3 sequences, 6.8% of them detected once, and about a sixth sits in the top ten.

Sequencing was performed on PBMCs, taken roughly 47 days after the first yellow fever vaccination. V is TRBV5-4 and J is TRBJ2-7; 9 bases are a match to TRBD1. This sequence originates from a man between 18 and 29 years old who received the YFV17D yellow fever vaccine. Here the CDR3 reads CASSRQGDSYEQYF. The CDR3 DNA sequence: TGTGCCAGCAGCCGACAGGGGGACTCCTACGAGCAGTACTTC. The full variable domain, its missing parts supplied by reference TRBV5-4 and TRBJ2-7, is ETGVTQSPTHLIKTRGQQVTLRCSSQSGHNTVSWYQQALGQGPQFIFQYYREEENGRGNFPPRFSGLQFPNYSSELNVNALELDDSALYLCASSRQGDSYEQYFGPGTRLTVT.